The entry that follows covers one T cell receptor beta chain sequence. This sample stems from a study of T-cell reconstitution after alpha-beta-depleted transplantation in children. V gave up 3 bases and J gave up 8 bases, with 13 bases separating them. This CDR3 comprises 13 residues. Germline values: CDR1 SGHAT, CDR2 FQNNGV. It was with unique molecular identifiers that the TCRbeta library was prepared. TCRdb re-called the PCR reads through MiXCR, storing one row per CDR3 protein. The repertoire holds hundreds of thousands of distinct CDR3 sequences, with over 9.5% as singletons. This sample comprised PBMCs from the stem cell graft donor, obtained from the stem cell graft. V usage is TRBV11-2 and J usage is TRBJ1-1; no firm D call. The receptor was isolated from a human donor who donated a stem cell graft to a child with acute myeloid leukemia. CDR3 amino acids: CASSFSGRKEAFF. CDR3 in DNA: TGTGCCAGCAGCTTCTCTGGACGGAAAGAAGCTTTCTTT.